The clone carrying this T cell receptor (beta chain) was seen ten or more times. The antigen remains unidentified. This record comes from a study of T cells after yellow fever vaccination. At the level of the study: Preparing low-cell-number fractions relied on SMART-Seq v4 Ultra Low Input.

Regarding the study as a whole: Researchers cautioned that FACS-sorted repertoires could harbor abundant clonotypes contaminating from the bulk population.

Germline CDR1 MDHEN, CDR2 SYDVKM. V lost 4 bases to trimming and J lost 3 bases; unmatched junction nucleotides: 8. The CDR3 extends over 15 amino acids. Synthesis of TCR cDNA relied on 5'RACE template switching, which attached a universal primer site and UMIs. MiXCR, applied by TCRdb to the 5' RACE reads, yields one record per CDR3 protein. Of roughly 120,000 distinct CDR3 sequences detected, roughly 8.9% appear once; the ten largest clones hold over 25%. The specimen was CD8+ T cells sorted from PBMCs, collected 45 days after the yellow fever booster vaccination. The V gene is TRBV28, the J gene TRBJ2-5; TRBD2 matches at 7 bases. The source of this sequence is a man in his thirties or forties who received the YFV17D yellow fever vaccine. The CDR3 region has the DNA TGTGCCAGCAGTTCCCCGGCTAGCGGAGAAGAGACCCAGTACTTC. Translating it yields CASSSPASGEETQYF.